Included here is one T cell receptor beta chain sequence, with context. Its antigen remains unidentified. The data originate from a study of T cell responses to AZD1222 COVID-19 vaccine. General study findings and limits: Per reports, nearly half of all spike-specific TCRs target regions that are unmutated in variants. Of the AZD1222 recipients, only 5 or 6 were seropositive at baseline.

CDR1 is SNHLY, CDR2 FYNNEI, per germline. The CDR3 length is 16 residues. Losses at the gene ends were 6 bases for V and 5 bases for J; bases not matched to a gene: 8. Sequenced by immunoSEQ multiplex PCR; TCRdb stores in-frame clones only, minus some. The sample lists 200,000 to 250,000 clones, more than 85% occurring once. The clonotype originates from an adult in good health. The chain has TRBV2 and TRBJ2-5; 14 bases line up with TRBD2. The sample consisted of peripheral blood, taken on day 0 of MenACWY control vaccination. This CDR3 reads CASRGTSGGRSETQYF. Here the CDR3 DNA reads TGTGCCAGCAGGGGGACTAGCGGGGGCCGGTCGGAGACCCAGTACTTC.